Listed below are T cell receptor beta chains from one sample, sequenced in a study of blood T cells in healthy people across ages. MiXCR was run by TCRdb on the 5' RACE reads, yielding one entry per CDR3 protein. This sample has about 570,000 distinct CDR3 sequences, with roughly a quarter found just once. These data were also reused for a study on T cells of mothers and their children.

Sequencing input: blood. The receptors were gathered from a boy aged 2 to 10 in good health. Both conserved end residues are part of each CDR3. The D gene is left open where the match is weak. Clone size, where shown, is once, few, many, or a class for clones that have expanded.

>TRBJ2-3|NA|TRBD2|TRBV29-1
CSVGSGTYTDTQYF
TGCAGCGTTGGTAGCGGGACCTACACAGATACGCAGTATTTT
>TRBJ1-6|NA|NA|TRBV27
CASSLKVRGNSPLHF
TGTGCCAGCAGTCTGAAGGTCAGGGGTAATTCACCCCTCCACTTT
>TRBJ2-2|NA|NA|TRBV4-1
CASSDLGTRNAGELFF
TGCGCCAGCAGCGACCTGGGAACGAGGAACGCCGGGGAGCTGTTTTTT
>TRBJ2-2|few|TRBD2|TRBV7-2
CASSPGLAVTGELFF
TGTGCCAGCAGCCCGGGACTAGCGGTAACCGGGGAGCTGTTTTTT
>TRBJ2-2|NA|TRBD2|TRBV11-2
CASSPRFSGGAHGELFF
TGTGCCAGCAGCCCAAGATTTAGCGGGGGGGCCCACGGGGAGCTGTTTTTT
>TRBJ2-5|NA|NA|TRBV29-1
CSVEQGVGETQYF
TGCAGCGTTGAACAGGGAGTCGGGGAGACCCAGTACTTC
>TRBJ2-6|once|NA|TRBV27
CASSLTAGLGGANVLTF
TGTGCCAGCAGTTTAACAGCGGGCTTAGGGGGGGCCAACGTCCTGACTTTC
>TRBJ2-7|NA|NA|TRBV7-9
CASSPKVYEQYF
TGTGCCAGCAGCCCAAAAGTCTACGAGCAGTACTTC
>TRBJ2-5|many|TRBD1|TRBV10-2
CASSESRDRGGETQYF
TGCGCCAGCAGTGAGTCCCGGGACAGGGGTGGAGAGACCCAGTACTTC
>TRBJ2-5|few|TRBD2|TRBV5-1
CASSLSRGGPGETQYF
TGCGCCAGCAGCTTGTCTCGCGGGGGGCCCGGGGAGACCCAGTACTTC